These 18 T cell receptor beta chains share one sample of origin, sequenced in a study of blood T cell repertoires in COVID-19. The protocol was immunoSEQ multiplex PCR, while the TCRdb copy is restricted to in-frame clones and leaves out a portion. The table lists some 280,000 clones, 75% to 90% of them singletons. Sequencing input: peripheral blood. These TCRs come from an older woman with acute or convalescent COVID-19.

The chain links TRBV5-4 to TRBJ2-5, with 9 bases identical to TRBD1. The germline CDR1 and CDR2 sequences are SGHNT and YYREEE (reference sequence). There are 14 residues in the CDR3. J lost 3 bases, V lost 4 bases, and 4 bases had no gene match. The CDR3, as DNA: TGTGCCAGCAGCCCCCGGGACAGGGAAGAGACCCAGTACTTC. Encoded protein: CASSPRDREETQYF.

The rearrangement links TRBV7-9 to TRBJ2-7; D possibly corresponds to TRBD1 (6 bases). The CDR3 totals 12 residues. Germline lookup yields CDR1 SEHNR and CDR2 FQNEAQ (reference sequence). V gave up 7 bases and J gave up 2 bases, with 9 bases separating them. This CDR3 reads CASTRGPYEQYF. CDR3 DNA sequence: TGTGCCAGCACCAGGGGCCCCTACGAGCAGTACTTC.

The rearrangement uses TRBV4-3 and TRBJ1-2; D may be TRBD1 (5 bases). Trimming removed 1 base at V and 4 bases at J, with 13 bases between. This CDR3 region has 15 residues. The germline V gene has CDR1 LGHNA and CDR2 YSLEER. CDR3 amino acids: CASSQGGRNFYGYTF. CDR3 DNA: TGCGCCAGCAGCCAAGGGGGCAGGAATTTCTATGGCTACACCTTC.

V gene TRBV6-5 combines with J gene TRBJ1-1; weak D call: TRBD1 (6 bases). The CDR3 sequence is 13 residues long. The germline V and J ends were trimmed by 8 bases and 3 bases, with 13 bases remaining between them. Germline V gene sequence: CDR1 MNHEY, CDR2 SVGAGI. The CDR3 sequence is CASFAGAYTEAFF. The CDR3 nucleotides read TGTGCCAGCTTTGCGGGGGCTTACACTGAAGCTTTCTTT.

The chain uses TRBV4-3 and TRBJ1-1; 9 positions match TRBD1. Trimming at V came to 5 bases and at J to 9 bases, leaving 10 bases not matched to a gene. CDR1 and CDR2 from the germline V gene are LGHNA and YSLEER. The CDR3 extends over 14 amino acids. This CDR3 is CASSSGTGRSKAFF. The DNA of the CDR3 is TGCGCCAGCAGCTCCGGGACAGGGCGGTCGAAAGCTTTCTTT.

The chain couples TRBV6-2 or TRBV6-3 to TRBJ1-1, with D maybe TRBD1 (5 bases). There are 18 residues in the CDR3. CDR1 is MNHEY and CDR2 is SVGEGT in the germline V gene. The ends were cut back, 5 bases at V and 5 bases at J, with 27 bases in the middle. The CDR3 DNA follows: TGTGCCAGCAGTAAGCCCTTGGTTTTTGCAGGGCAAGGGACTGAAGCTTTCTTT. It yields the protein CASSKPLVFAGQGTEAFF.

The V gene is TRBV11-2, the J gene TRBJ2-1; 10 bases fit TRBD1. Germline trimming cut 5 bases from V and 2 bases from J; bases unmatched to any gene: 3. CDR3 size: 15 residues. CDR1 is SGHAT and CDR2 is FQNNGV in the germline V gene. The CDR3 reads CASSRDRGTYNEQFF. CDR3 DNA: TGTGCCAGCAGCCGGGACAGGGGCACCTACAATGAGCAGTTCTTC.

The chain has TRBV9 and TRBJ1-2; D is unresolved. Trimming took 1 base from V and 4 from J, leaving 8 bases between them. Germline V gives CDR1 SGDLS, CDR2 YYNGEE. There are 13 residues in the CDR3. The DNA of the CDR3 is TGTGCCAGCAGCGTACCGGGATCCTATGGCTACACCTTC. It is translated as CASSVPGSYGYTF.

The table lists this clone with a few counts. The chain combines TRBV5-4 with TRBJ1-1; 10 positions agree with TRBD1. This CDR3 contains 19 residues. Trimming removed 4 bases from V and 1 base from J; junction bases left unmatched: 16. Looked up from germline, CDR1 is SGHNT and CDR2 is YYREEE (reference sequence). DNA of the CDR3: TGTGCCAGCAGCGCCGGGACAGGGGTGTTCAAGGGTAAGAACACTGAAGCTTTCTTT. Translating gives CASSAGTGVFKGKNTEAFF.

The chain has TRBV5-1 and TRBJ1-1, with D possibly matching TRBD1 (5 bases). V lost 0 bases and J lost 0, with 12 bases in between. This CDR3 has 16 amino acids. The germline gives CDR1 SGHRS, CDR2 YFSETQ. CDR3 bases: TGCGCCAGCAGCTTGGTGCAGGGAAAGATGAACACTGAAGCTTTCTTT. Amino acids: CASSLVQGKMNTEAFF.

The chain recombines TRBV19 with TRBJ2-7; D unclear. The CDR3 covers 9 residues. Germline lookup yields CDR1 LNHDA and CDR2 SQIVND (reference sequence). With 10 bases removed from V and 3 bases from J, the gap between germline ends came to 4 bases. CDR3 sequence (DNA): TGTGCCACCGGCTACGAGCAGTACTTC. Translated: CATGYEQYF.

This clone was found a few times. The rearrangement uses TRBV28 and TRBJ1-1; D call uncertain. Trimming took off 3 bases at V and 8 bases at J, with 7 bases between the two ends. Germline V lookup: CDR1 MDHEN, CDR2 SYDVKM. The CDR3 runs 11 residues. Here the CDR3 DNA reads TGTGCCAGCAGTTTGATCAGGGAAGCTTTCTTT. Amino acid sequence: CASSLIREAFF. Together with reference TRBV28 and TRBJ1-1, the CDR3 gives the full variable domain: DVKVTQSSRYLVKRTGEKVFLECVQDMDHENMFWYRQDPGLGLRLIYFSYDVKMKEKGDIPEGYSVSREKKERFSLILESASTNQTSMYLCASSLIREAFFGQGTRLTVV.

This clone was detected once. CDR3 DNA: TGTGCCAGCAGTTACTCGGCACCCGGGGCCAACGTCCTGACTTTC. It yields the protein CASSYSAPGANVLTF. This sequence joins TRBV6-5 and TRBJ2-6; no reliable D call. The CDR3 covers 15 residues. CDR1 and CDR2 from the germline V gene are MNHEY and SVGAGI. The V gene lost 0 bases and the J gene lost 4 bases, with 7 bases spanning the gap.

The chain combines TRBV19 with TRBJ2-6; 7 bases fit TRBD1. V shed 4 bases, J shed 2 bases, and the junction held 5 bases outside the gene matches. Germline-derived CDR1 and CDR2 are LNHDA and SQIVND (reference sequence). CDR3 length equals 16 residues. The CDR3 nucleotides are TGTGCCAGTAGTACGACAGGGCCCCCTGGGGCCAACGTCCTGACTTTC. Translating gives CASSTTGPPGANVLTF.

The chain combines TRBV30 with TRBJ1-1, with 8 bases lining up with TRBD1. Germline values: CDR1 GTSNPN, CDR2 SVGIG (reference sequence). This CDR3 spans 15 amino acids. The V gene end was trimmed by 2 bases and the J gene end by 3 bases; junction bases not matched to a gene: 8. The CDR3 nucleotides read TGTGCCTGGAGTACCGCGTCGGACAGGGACACTGAAGCTTTCTTT. Encoded protein: CAWSTASDRDTEAFF. The full variable domain, completed using reference TRBV30 and TRBJ1-1, is SQTIHQWPATLVQPVGSPLSLECTVEGTSNPNLYWYRQAAGRGLQLLFYSVGIGQISSEVPQNLSASRPQDRQFILSSKKLLLSDSGFYLCAWSTASDRDTEAFFGQGTRLTVV.

The chain carries TRBV5-1 and TRBJ1-4; no definite D call. CDR3 size: 15 residues. The germline V and J ends were trimmed by 0 bases and 4 bases, with 10 bases remaining between them. Germline V gene data show CDR1 as SGHRS and CDR2 as YFSETQ. CDR3 DNA: TGCGCCAGCAGCTTGGCCGGGGATTATAATGAAAAACTGTTTTTT. It codes for CASSLAGDYNEKLFF.

The chain is built from TRBV28 and TRBJ2-3, with 7 positions matching TRBD2. This CDR3 has 15 amino acids. Germline lookup yields CDR1 MDHEN and CDR2 SYDVKM. V shed 3 bases, J shed 2 bases, and the junction held 5 bases outside the gene matches. CDR3 bases: TGTGCCAGCAGTTTCCAAGCGGGGACCACAGATACGCAGTATTTT. Translated, it gives CASSFQAGTTDTQYF. Full variable domain (outside the CDR3, taken from reference TRBV28 and TRBJ2-3): DVKVTQSSRYLVKRTGEKVFLECVQDMDHENMFWYRQDPGLGLRLIYFSYDVKMKEKGDIPEGYSVSREKKERFSLILESASTNQTSMYLCASSFQAGTTDTQYFGPGTRLTVL.

CDR3 sequence: CATTGTRSYEQYF. CDR3 in DNA: TGTGCCACTACCGGGACACGCTCCTACGAGCAGTACTTC. The V call is TRBV19, the J call TRBJ2-7; a possible D gene is TRBD1 (6 bases). Looked up from germline, CDR1 is LNHDA and CDR2 is SQIVND (reference sequence). The CDR3 runs to 13 residues. V was pared by 10 bases and J by 0 bases, with 13 bases between.